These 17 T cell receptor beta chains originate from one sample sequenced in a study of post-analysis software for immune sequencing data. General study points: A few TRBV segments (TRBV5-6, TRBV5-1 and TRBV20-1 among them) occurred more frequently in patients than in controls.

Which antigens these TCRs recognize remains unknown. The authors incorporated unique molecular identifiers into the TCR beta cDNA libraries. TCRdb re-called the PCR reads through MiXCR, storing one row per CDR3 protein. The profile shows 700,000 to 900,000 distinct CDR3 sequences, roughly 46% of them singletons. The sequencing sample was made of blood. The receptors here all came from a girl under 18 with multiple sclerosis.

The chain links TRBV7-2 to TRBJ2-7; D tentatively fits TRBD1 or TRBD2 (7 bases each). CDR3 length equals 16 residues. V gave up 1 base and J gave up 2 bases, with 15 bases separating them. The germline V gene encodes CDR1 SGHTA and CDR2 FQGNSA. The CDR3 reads CASSLVGGTDPYEQYF. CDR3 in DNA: TGTGCCAGCAGCTTAGTGGGGGGGACAGATCCCTACGAGCAGTACTTC.

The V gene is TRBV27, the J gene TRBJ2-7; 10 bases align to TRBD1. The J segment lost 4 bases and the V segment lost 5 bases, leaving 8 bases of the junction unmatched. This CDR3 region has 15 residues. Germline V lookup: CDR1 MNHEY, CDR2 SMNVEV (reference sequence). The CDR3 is CASSHRGTGAYEQYF. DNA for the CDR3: TGTGCCAGCAGTCATAGGGGGACAGGGGCTTACGAGCAGTACTTC.

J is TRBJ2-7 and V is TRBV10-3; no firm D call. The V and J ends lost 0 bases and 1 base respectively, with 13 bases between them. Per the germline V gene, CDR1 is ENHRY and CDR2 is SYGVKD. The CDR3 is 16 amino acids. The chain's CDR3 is CAISESRTASSYEQYF. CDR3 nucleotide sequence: TGTGCCATCAGTGAGTCCCGAACGGCCAGTTCCTACGAGCAGTACTTC.

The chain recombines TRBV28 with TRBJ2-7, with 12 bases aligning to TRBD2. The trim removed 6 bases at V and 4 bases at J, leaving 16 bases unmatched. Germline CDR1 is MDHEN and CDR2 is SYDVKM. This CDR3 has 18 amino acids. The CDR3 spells CASRYFPGRTSGMYEQYF. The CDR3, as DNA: TGTGCCAGCAGGTATTTTCCCGGGCGGACTAGCGGGATGTACGAGCAGTACTTC.

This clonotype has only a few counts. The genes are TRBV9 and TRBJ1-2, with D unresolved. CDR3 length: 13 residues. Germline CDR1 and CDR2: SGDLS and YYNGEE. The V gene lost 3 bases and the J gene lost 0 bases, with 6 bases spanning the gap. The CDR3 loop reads CASSGAANYGYTF. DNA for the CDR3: TGTGCCAGCAGCGGGGCGGCTAACTATGGCTACACCTTC.

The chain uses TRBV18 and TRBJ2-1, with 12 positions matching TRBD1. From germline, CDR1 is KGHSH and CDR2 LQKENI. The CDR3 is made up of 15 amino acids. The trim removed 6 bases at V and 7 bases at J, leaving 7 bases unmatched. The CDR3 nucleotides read TGTGCCAGCTCCCCGACGGGACAGGGGGCTAATGAGCAGTTCTTC. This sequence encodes CASSPTGQGANEQFF. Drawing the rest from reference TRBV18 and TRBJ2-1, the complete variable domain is NAGVMQNPRHLVRRRGQEARLRCSPMKGHSHVYWYRQLPEEGLKFMVYLQKENIIDESGMPKERFSAEFPKEGPSILRIQQVVRGDSAAYFCASSPTGQGANEQFFGPGTRLTVL.

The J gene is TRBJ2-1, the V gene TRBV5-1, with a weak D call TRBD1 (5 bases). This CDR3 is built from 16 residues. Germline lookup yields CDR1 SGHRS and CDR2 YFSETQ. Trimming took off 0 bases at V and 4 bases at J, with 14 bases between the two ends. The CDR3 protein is CASSLGGSHLYNEQFF. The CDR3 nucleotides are TGCGCCAGCAGCTTGGGGGGCTCACACTTATACAATGAGCAGTTCTTC. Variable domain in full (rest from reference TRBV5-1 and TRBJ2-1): KAGVTQTPRYLIKTRGQQVTLSCSPISGHRSVSWYQQTPGQGLQFLFEYFSETQRNKGNFPGRFSGRQFSNSRSEMNVSTLELGDSALYLCASSLGGSHLYNEQFFGPGTRLTVL.

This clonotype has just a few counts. The CDR3, as DNA: TGTGCCAGCAGCAAGGACGGCCCGGCCAAAAACATTCAGTACTTC. It encodes CASSKDGPAKNIQYF. The V gene is TRBV7-2, the J gene TRBJ2-4, with no clear D. CDR1 is SGHTA, CDR2 FQGNSA, per germline. This CDR3 is built from 15 residues. Trimming took 5 bases from V and 1 from J, leaving 12 bases between them.

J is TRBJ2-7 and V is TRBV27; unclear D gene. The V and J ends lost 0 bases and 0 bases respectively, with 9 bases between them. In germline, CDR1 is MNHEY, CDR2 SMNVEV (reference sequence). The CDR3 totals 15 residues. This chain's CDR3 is CASSLSVYSSYEQYF. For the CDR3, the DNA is TGTGCCAGCAGTTTATCGGTCTACAGCTCCTACGAGCAGTACTTC.

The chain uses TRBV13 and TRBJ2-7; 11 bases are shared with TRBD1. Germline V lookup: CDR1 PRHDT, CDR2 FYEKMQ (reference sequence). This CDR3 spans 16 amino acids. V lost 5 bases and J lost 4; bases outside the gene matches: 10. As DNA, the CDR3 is TGTGCCAGCAGCCCCGGGGGACAGGGGGTGATTTACGAGCAGTACTTC. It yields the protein CASSPGGQGVIYEQYF.

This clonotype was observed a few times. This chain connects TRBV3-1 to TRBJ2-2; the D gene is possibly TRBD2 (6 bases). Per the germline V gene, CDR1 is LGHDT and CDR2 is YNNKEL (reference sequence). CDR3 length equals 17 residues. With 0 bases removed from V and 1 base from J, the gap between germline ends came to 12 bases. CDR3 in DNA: TGTGCCAGCAGCCAAGATTTAGGTAGCGGGAACACCGGGGAGCTGTTTTTT. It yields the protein CASSQDLGSGNTGELFF.

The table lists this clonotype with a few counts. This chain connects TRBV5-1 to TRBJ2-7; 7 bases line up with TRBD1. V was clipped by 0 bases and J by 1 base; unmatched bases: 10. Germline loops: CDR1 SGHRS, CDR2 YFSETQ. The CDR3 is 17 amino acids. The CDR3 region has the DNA TGCGCCAGCAGCTTGGAGGTCAACAGGGGCCTGTCCTACGAGCAGTACTTC. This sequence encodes CASSLEVNRGLSYEQYF.

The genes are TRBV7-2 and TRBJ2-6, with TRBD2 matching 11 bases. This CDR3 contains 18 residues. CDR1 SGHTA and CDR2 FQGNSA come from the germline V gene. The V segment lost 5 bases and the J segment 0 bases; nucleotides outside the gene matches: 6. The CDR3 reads CASSPGLAVLSGANVLTF. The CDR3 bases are TGTGCCAGCAGCCCGGGACTAGCGGTACTCTCTGGGGCCAACGTCCTGACTTTC.

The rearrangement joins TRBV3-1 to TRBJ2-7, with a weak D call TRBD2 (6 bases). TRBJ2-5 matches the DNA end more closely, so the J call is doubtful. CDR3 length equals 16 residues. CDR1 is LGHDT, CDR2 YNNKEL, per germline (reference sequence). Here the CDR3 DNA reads TGTGCCAGCAGCCAAGTGGCACCAGCGGGTATGGAGACCCAGTACTTC. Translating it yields CASSQVAPAGMETQYF.

CDR3 amino acids: CASSLASGTSGANEQFF. DNA for the CDR3: TGTGCCAGCAGCTTAGCCTCCGGGACTAGCGGGGCCAATGAGCAGTTCTTC. The chain has TRBV7-9 and TRBJ2-1; 13 nucleotides line up with TRBD2. The CDR3 sequence is 17 residues long. Trimming removed 0 bases from V and 6 bases from J; junction bases left unmatched: 5. The germline V gene has CDR1 SEHNR and CDR2 FQNEAQ (reference sequence).

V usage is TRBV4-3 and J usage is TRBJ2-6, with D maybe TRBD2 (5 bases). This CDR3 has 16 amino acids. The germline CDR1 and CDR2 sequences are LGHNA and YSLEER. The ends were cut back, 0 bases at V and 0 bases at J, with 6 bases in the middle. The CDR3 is CASSQDRGSGANVLTF. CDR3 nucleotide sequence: TGCGCCAGCAGCCAAGATCGGGGCTCTGGGGCCAACGTCCTGACTTTC.

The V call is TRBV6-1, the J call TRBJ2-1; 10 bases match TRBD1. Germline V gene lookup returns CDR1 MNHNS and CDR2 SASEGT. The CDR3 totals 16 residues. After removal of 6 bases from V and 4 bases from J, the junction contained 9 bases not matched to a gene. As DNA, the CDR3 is TGTGCCAGCAGCGGACAGGGGGGCGGAGGATACAATGAGCAGTTCTTC. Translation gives CASSGQGGGGYNEQFF.